This T cell receptor (beta chain) was captured by sequencing in a study of vaccination and CD4 T cells after COVID-19. Study-wide background: Comprising six males and four females, the convalescent participants counted two Hispanic individuals among them. According to the study, participants were given two doses of BNT162b2 or mRNA-1273 vaccine.

The treatment here: roughly ten-day PBMC culture with coronavirus spike peptide pools or control peptides (ViraFEST assay). With 10 days of culture completed, CD4+ T cells were isolated by negative selection. Comments on this clonotype: Its specificity is not known.

The Oncomine TCR Beta short-read assay was applied to DNA of cultured CD4+ T cells. TCRdb independently ran MiXCR on the PCR reads; one entry per CDR3 protein. The sample lists some 17,000 distinct CDR3 sequences; less than 70% were seen once. The clonotype was recovered from a human donor who had recovered from COVID-19. The sample was CD4+ T cells from blood, cultured in vitro.

The CDR3 loop is CAGRQDGNQPQHF. The CDR3 nucleotides read TGTGCCGGAAGACAGGACGGCAATCAGCCCCAGCATTTT. The V and J genes are TRBV2 and TRBJ1-5; D possibly corresponds to TRBD1 (6 bases). The germline V gene encodes CDR1 SNHLY and CDR2 FYNNEI. The CDR3 spans 13 residues. Deletions cut 11 bases from V and 2 bases from J, with 13 bases between.